This T cell receptor beta chain was identified in a study of blood T cell repertoires in COVID-19. Overall study context: Acute and convalescent COVID-19 samples came from the United States, Italy and Spain. PBMCs, B-cell-depleted T cells, or T cells were the source of the cDNA or gDNA that made up the material.

Per the original data handling: For nucleated cells, counts were estimated from reference gene primer amplification. Produced via immunoSEQ multiplex PCR; TCRdb's table is partial and in-frame only. From that table come the V and J calls and clone size; the DNA was used to work out D and trimming. The data show about 98,000 clones, with approximately 81% seen just once and roughly 4% held by the top ten. Looked up from germline, CDR1 is MNHEY and CDR2 is SVGAGI. V lost 5 bases, J lost 5 bases, and 4 bases stayed unmatched. This CDR3 has 15 amino acids. This chain joins TRBV6-5 and TRBJ2-3; 13 bases are shared with TRBD2. Sequencing was carried out using peripheral blood. The sequence was collected from a man aged 60 to 69 with acute or convalescent COVID-19. The CDR3: CASSPGLAGRDTQYF. DNA for the CDR3: TGTGCCAGCAGTCCGGGACTAGCGGGGAGAGATACGCAGTATTTT.